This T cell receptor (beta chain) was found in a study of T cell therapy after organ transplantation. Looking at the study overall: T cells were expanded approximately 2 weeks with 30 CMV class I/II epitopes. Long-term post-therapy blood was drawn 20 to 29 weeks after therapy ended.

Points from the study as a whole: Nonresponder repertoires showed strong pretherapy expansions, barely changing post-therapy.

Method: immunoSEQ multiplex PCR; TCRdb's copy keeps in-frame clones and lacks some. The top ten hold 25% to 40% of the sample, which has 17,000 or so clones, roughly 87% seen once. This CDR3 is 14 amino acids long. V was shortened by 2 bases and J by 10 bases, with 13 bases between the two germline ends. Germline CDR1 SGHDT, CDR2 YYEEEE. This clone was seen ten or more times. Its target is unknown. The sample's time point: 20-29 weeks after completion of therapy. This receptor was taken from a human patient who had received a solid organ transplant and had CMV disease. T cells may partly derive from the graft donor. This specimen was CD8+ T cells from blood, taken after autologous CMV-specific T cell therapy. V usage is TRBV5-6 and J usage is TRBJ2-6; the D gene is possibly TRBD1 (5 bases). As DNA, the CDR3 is TGTGCCAGCAGCTTAAACGCGGCAGGGAACGTCCTGACTTTC. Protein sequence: CASSLNAAGNVLTF.